This TCR beta chain emerged from a study of blood T cell repertoires in COVID-19. The protocol was immunoSEQ multiplex PCR, while the TCRdb copy is restricted to in-frame clones and leaves out a portion. The sample carries some 160,000 clones, approximately 90% recorded once. This clone is a singleton in its sample. The source is a young man with acute or convalescent COVID-19. The specimen was peripheral blood.

CDR3 in amino acids: CASSTGQGEQYF. The CDR3 nucleotides are TGTGCCAGCAGCACAGGACAGGGGGAGCAGTACTTC. The chain recombines TRBV2 with TRBJ2-7; 9 nucleotides align to TRBD1. The CDR3 has 12 amino acids. V dropped 6 bases and J dropped 7; count of bases not matched to a gene: 4. CDR1 is SNHLY and CDR2 is FYNNEI in the germline V gene.